This entry lists 25 T cell receptor beta chains sequenced from one sample in a study of identical twins. TCRdb re-called the 5' RACE reads with MiXCR, one entry per CDR3 protein. The table records 450,000 or so distinct CDR3 sequences, 11% to 15% of them present only once. This same sample was also taken into another study, of yellow fever vaccine responses in identical twins.

The specimen was CD4+ T cells sorted from blood. The receptor source for this set is a woman younger than 35 in good health.

The genes are TRBV5-4 and TRBJ2-7; TRBD2 agrees at 7 bases. The J segment lost 2 bases and the V segment lost 0 bases, leaving 5 bases of the junction unmatched. Germline V gene sequence: CDR1 SGHNT, CDR2 YYREEE (reference sequence). The CDR3 loop spans 15 amino acids. This chain's CDR3 is CASSLGGGSTYEQYF. As DNA, the CDR3 is TGTGCCAGCAGCTTGGGCGGGGGTTCCACCTACGAGCAGTACTTC.

This clonotype was seen a handful of times. The chain recombines TRBV20-1 with TRBJ2-7, with 12 bases lining up with TRBD2. The trim removed 2 bases at V and 5 bases at J, leaving 13 bases unmatched. The CDR3 covers 17 residues. Germline loops: CDR1 DFQATT, CDR2 SNEGSKA (reference sequence). The CDR3 loop reads CSARYGMTSGSNHEQYF. CDR3 bases: TGCAGTGCTAGATATGGGATGACTAGCGGGAGTAACCACGAGCAGTACTTC.

This clonotype was recorded many times. The CDR3 is CASSRPGQTYEQYF. CDR3 DNA sequence: TGTGCCAGCAGCAGGCCGGGACAGACCTACGAGCAGTACTTC. This chain uses TRBV3-1 with TRBJ2-7; 7 bases agree with TRBD1. The V segment lost 5 bases and the J segment 2 bases; nucleotides outside the gene matches: 6. The CDR3 spans 14 residues. Germline values: CDR1 LGHDT, CDR2 YNNKEL (reference sequence).

The genes are TRBV12-3 or TRBV12-4 and TRBJ2-3; 8 bases line up with TRBD2. The CDR3 length is 16 residues. J was trimmed by 2 bases and V by 2 bases; bases with no gene match: 6. CDR3 sequence (DNA): TGTGCCAGCAGTTTAAAACTAGCGGCCAACACAGATACGCAGTATTTT. This translates into CASSLKLAANTDTQYF.

The chain has TRBV29-1 and TRBJ2-1; 8 bases align to TRBD2. The V gene end was trimmed by 6 bases and the J gene end by 5 bases; junction bases not matched to a gene: 6. The CDR3 is 13 residues long. Germline CDR1 reads SQVTM; CDR2 reads ANQGSEA. The CDR3 DNA sequence: TGCAGCGTGGAACGGACTAGCAACAATGAGCAGTTCTTC. It codes for CSVERTSNNEQFF.

This clonotype was recorded a few times. The V and J genes are TRBV7-3 and TRBJ1-1; D is possibly TRBD1 (5 bases). The germline CDR1 and CDR2 sequences are SGHTA and FQGTGA. This CDR3 region has 16 residues. The V gene lost 3 bases and the J gene lost 5 bases, with 19 bases spanning the gap. The CDR3 here is CASSFKGPGLGTEAFF. For the CDR3, the DNA is TGTGCCAGCAGCTTTAAAGGCCCAGGGCTTGGGACTGAAGCTTTCTTT.

This chain joins TRBV29-1 and TRBJ2-7; D call uncertain. The CDR3 contains 12 residues. V was pared by 4 bases and J by 6 bases, with 13 bases between. CDR1 is SQVTM and CDR2 is ANQGSEA in the germline V gene. CDR3 sequence (DNA): TGCAGCGTTGCGGTAACGGAGCTCGAGCAGTACTTC. Encoded protein: CSVAVTELEQYF.

The V gene is TRBV11-2, the J gene TRBJ2-6, with D tentatively TRBD1 or TRBD2 (5 bases each). CDR1 is SGHAT and CDR2 is FQNNGV in the germline V gene. This CDR3 has 18 residues. The germline V and J ends were trimmed by 5 bases and 1 base, with 18 bases remaining between them. DNA for the CDR3: TGTGCCAGCAGCCACCCCTGGGACGAAGGTTCTGGGGCCAACGTCCTGACTTTC. It codes for CASSHPWDEGSGANVLTF.

V is TRBV19 and J is TRBJ2-2; 9 positions agree with TRBD1. Looked up from germline, CDR1 is LNHDA and CDR2 is SQIVND (reference sequence). V was pared by 7 bases and J by 7 bases, with 7 bases of the junction left unmatched. The CDR3 contains 14 residues. Written as DNA, the CDR3 is TGTGCCAGTAAGGGACAGGGAGGAGGCGGGGAGCTGTTTTTT. Protein: CASKGQGGGGELFF.

This clonotype has a handful of counts. The V gene is TRBV6-5, the J gene TRBJ2-3; 11 bases agree with TRBD2. The CDR3 sequence is 16 residues long. Germline loops: CDR1 MNHEY, CDR2 SVGAGI. The J segment lost 4 bases and the V segment lost 4 bases, leaving 7 bases of the junction unmatched. The chain's CDR3 is CASSWSTSGGPDTQYF. The CDR3 DNA sequence: TGTGCCAGCAGTTGGTCAACTAGCGGGGGCCCAGATACGCAGTATTTT.

The gene calls are TRBV20-1 and TRBJ2-1; 7 bases fit TRBD1. This CDR3 is built from 12 residues. V shed 4 bases and J 7 bases; nucleotides not matched to a gene: 4. The V gene's germline CDR1 is DFQATT and CDR2 SNEGSKA (reference sequence). CDR3 residues: CSAIQGINEQFF. The CDR3 coding sequence is TGCAGTGCTATACAGGGGATAAATGAGCAGTTCTTC.

This clonotype was detected a few times. The gene calls are TRBV11-2 and TRBJ2-7, with TRBD2 matching over 8 bases. Germline CDR1 reads SGHAT; CDR2 reads FQNNGV. This CDR3 spans 13 amino acids. V shed 5 bases and J 5 bases; nucleotides not matched to a gene: 5. The CDR3, as DNA: TGTGCCAGCAGCACGCGGGGGGCCCACGAGCAGTACTTC. It translates to CASSTRGAHEQYF. Full variable domain (missing parts from reference TRBV11-2 and TRBJ2-7): EAGVAQSPRYKIIEKRQSVAFWCNPISGHATLYWYQQILGQGPKLLIQFQNNGVVDDSQLPKDRFSAERLKGVDSTLKIQPAKLEDSAVYLCASSTRGAHEQYFGPGTRLTVT.

The CDR3 loop reads CASRQGGQGTYEQYF. The CDR3 nucleotides read TGTGCCAGCAGACAGGGCGGACAGGGGACCTACGAGCAGTACTTC. V gene TRBV3-1 combines with J gene TRBJ2-7; 9 bases align to TRBD1. The V and J ends lost 6 bases and 2 bases, in that order; junction bases with no gene match: 8. The CDR3 extends over 15 amino acids. CDR1 is LGHDT and CDR2 is YNNKEL in the germline V gene (reference sequence).

This clonotype has just a few counts. The chain employs TRBV7-9 and TRBJ2-7; 9 nucleotides align to TRBD1. CDR1 is SEHNR and CDR2 is FQNEAQ in the germline V gene (reference sequence). V was clipped by 2 bases and J by 3 bases; unmatched bases: 5. This CDR3 spans 15 amino acids. The CDR3 DNA sequence: TGTGCCAGCAGCTTATATGAGACAGGGGGCTACGAGCAGTACTTC. This encodes CASSLYETGGYEQYF. Variable domain in full (rest from reference TRBV7-9 and TRBJ2-7): DTGVSQNPRHKITKRGQNVTFRCDPISEHNRLYWYRQTLGQGPEFLTYFQNEAQLEKSRLLSDRFSAERPKGSFSTLEIQRTEQGDSAMYLCASSLYETGGYEQYFGPGTRLTVT.

The V and J genes are TRBV2 and TRBJ2-3; 14 nucleotides align to TRBD2. V gave up 6 bases and J gave up 2 bases; unmatched junction bases: 4. Germline CDR1 is SNHLY and CDR2 is FYNNEI. This CDR3 region has 16 residues. In DNA, the CDR3 is TGTGCCAGCAGAACGGGACTAGCGGGGGCCACAGATACGCAGTATTTT. Protein: CASRTGLAGATDTQYF. The full variable domain, completed using reference TRBV2 and TRBJ2-3, is EPEVTQTPSHQVTQMGQEVILRCVPISNHLYFYWYRQILGQKVEFLVSFYNNEISEKSEIFDDQFSVERPDGSNFTLKIRSTKLEDSAMYFCASRTGLAGATDTQYFGPGTRLTVL.

This clonotype was picked up a small number of times. This chain uses TRBV5-6 with TRBJ1-1, with D tentatively TRBD1 (5 bases). The CDR3 covers 14 residues. Germline V gene data show CDR1 as SGHDT and CDR2 as YYEEEE. Trimming took off 4 bases at V and 1 base at J, with 11 bases between the two ends. CDR3 region: CASSAEGRNTEAFF. The CDR3, as DNA: TGTGCCAGCAGCGCCGAGGGGCGGAACACTGAAGCTTTCTTT.

The CDR3 spells CASSFSSGTDTQYF. CDR3 DNA: TGTGCCAGCAGCTTCTCTAGCGGCACAGATACGCAGTATTTT. This chain joins TRBV7-3 and TRBJ2-3, with D perhaps TRBD2 (6 bases). Germline-derived CDR1 and CDR2 are SGHTA and FQGTGA. The ends were cut back, 3 bases at V and 1 base at J, with 8 bases in the middle. The CDR3 contains 14 residues.

Only a few counts were recorded for this clonotype. This chain uses TRBV20-1 with TRBJ2-5; 8 bases fit TRBD2. The CDR3 runs to 16 residues. Germline-derived CDR1 and CDR2 are DFQATT and SNEGSKA (reference sequence). J gave up 3 bases and V 8 bases, and 17 bases lay outside the gene matches. CDR3 nucleotides: TGCAGTTGTGAAAAAGGCCCTGGACTAGCAGAAGAGACCCAGTACTTC. Encoded protein: CSCEKGPGLAEETQYF.

The table lists this clonotype with a few counts. The CDR3 DNA reads TGTGCCTGGAAGAATAGCAATCAGCCCCAGCATTTT. It is translated as CAWKNSNQPQHF. This rearrangement joins TRBV30 to TRBJ1-5; D is ambiguous. The V gene's germline CDR1 is GTSNPN and CDR2 SVGIG (reference sequence). The CDR3 runs to 12 residues. The germline V and J ends were trimmed by 4 bases and 0 bases, with 4 bases remaining between them.

The chain combines TRBV7-2 with TRBJ2-7, with TRBD2 matching over 8 bases. This CDR3 region has 17 residues. Germline assignment: CDR1 SGHTA and CDR2 FQGNSA. The V and J ends lost 2 bases and 2 bases, in that order; junction bases with no gene match: 11. The CDR3 is CASSLQGSGISTYEQYF. CDR3 in DNA: TGTGCCAGCAGCTTACAGGGTAGCGGGATTTCTACCTACGAGCAGTACTTC.

This rearrangement joins TRBV20-1 to TRBJ2-5; unclear D gene. CDR1 is DFQATT, CDR2 SNEGSKA, per germline (reference sequence). There are 15 residues in the CDR3. Deletions cut 3 bases from V and 2 bases from J, with 16 bases between. The CDR3 DNA sequence: TGCAGTGCTAGCGTAGTTGCCTCTTTTCAAGAGACCCAGTACTTC. This gives the protein CSASVVASFQETQYF.

This clonotype was counted only a few times. The V gene is TRBV18, the J gene TRBJ2-7, with D possibly being TRBD2 (6 bases). CDR3 length equals 15 residues. The V and J ends lost 3 bases and 0 bases respectively, with 12 bases between them. Germline V gene data show CDR1 as KGHSH and CDR2 as LQKENI. The CDR3 DNA follows: TGTGCCAGCTCACCGGACGGGAGTTTCTCCTACGAGCAGTACTTC. Its translation is CASSPDGSFSYEQYF.

The chain is built from TRBV11-2 and TRBJ2-6; a weak D match, TRBD1 (6 bases). In germline, CDR1 is SGHAT, CDR2 FQNNGV. The CDR3 contains 18 residues. V was trimmed by 2 bases and J by 0 bases, leaving 14 bases between them. In DNA, the CDR3 is TGTGCCAGCAGCTTATCACAGGGTACCCTCTCTGGGGCCAACGTCCTGACTTTC. It codes for CASSLSQGTLSGANVLTF.

The chain couples TRBV9 to TRBJ2-3, with 8 positions matching TRBD2. The CDR3 is 17 residues long. The V gene end was trimmed by 4 bases and the J gene end by 3 bases; junction bases not matched to a gene: 13. Germline-derived CDR1 and CDR2 are SGDLS and YYNGEE. CDR3 bases: TGTGCCAGCAGCCTCATTGTTTCGGCGGGGGGTACAGATACGCAGTATTTT. The encoded protein is CASSLIVSAGGTDTQYF.

This chain links TRBV21-1 with TRBJ1-1. TRBV21-1 is a pseudogene segment. This CDR3 has 12 residues. CDR3 sequence reads: CASSKRPLTAFF. The CDR3 DNA reads as TGTGCCAGCAGCAAAAGGCCCCTCACGGCTTTCTTT.